Here is one T cell receptor beta chain with its context. The antigen is undetermined. The table came from immunoSEQ multiplex PCR; TCRdb's copy has only in-frame clones and leaves some out. The sample records some 170,000 clones, around 90% being singletons. The data stem from a study of T cell responses to AZD1222 COVID-19 vaccine. Study background: Pooled in the analysis were second doses at about 4 or about 12 weeks. General observations from the study: Spike-specific TCR breadth and depth both grew after two AZD1222 doses. Only 5 or 6 individuals given AZD1222 were seropositive at baseline. Within unmutated variant regions lay the reported targets of nearly half of spike-specific TCRs.

V lost 6 bases and J 0 bases, leaving 14 bases between the germline ends. The CDR3 is made up of 15 amino acids. From germline, CDR1 is MNHEY and CDR2 SMNVEV (reference sequence). The chain employs TRBV27 and TRBJ1-1; no definite D call. The specimen comprised peripheral blood, sampled on day 0 of AZD1222 vaccination. This receptor was identified in an adult in good health. The CDR3 region has the DNA TGTGCCAGCAGCCCGATCAGGATCGTGAACACTGAAGCTTTCTTT. It is translated as CASSPIRIVNTEAFF.